Included here is one T cell receptor (beta chain) sequence, with context. The sample originates from a study of blood T cell repertoires in COVID-19. Germline V gene sequence: CDR1 MNHEY, CDR2 SVGEGT. The length of the CDR3 is 14 residues. Trimming took 6 bases from V and 2 from J; bases not matched to a gene: 4. Produced via immunoSEQ multiplex PCR; TCRdb's table is partial and in-frame only. The sample yields fewer than 70,000 clones, 90% to 95% seen once. V is TRBV6-2 or TRBV6-3 and J is TRBJ2-7, with 10 bases lining up with TRBD2. This TCR was recovered from a man aged 50 to 60 with active COVID-19. Source material: peripheral blood. CDR3 coding DNA: TGTGCCAGCAGCGTAACTAGCGGGACCTACGAGCAGTACTTC. The encoded protein is CASSVTSGTYEQYF.